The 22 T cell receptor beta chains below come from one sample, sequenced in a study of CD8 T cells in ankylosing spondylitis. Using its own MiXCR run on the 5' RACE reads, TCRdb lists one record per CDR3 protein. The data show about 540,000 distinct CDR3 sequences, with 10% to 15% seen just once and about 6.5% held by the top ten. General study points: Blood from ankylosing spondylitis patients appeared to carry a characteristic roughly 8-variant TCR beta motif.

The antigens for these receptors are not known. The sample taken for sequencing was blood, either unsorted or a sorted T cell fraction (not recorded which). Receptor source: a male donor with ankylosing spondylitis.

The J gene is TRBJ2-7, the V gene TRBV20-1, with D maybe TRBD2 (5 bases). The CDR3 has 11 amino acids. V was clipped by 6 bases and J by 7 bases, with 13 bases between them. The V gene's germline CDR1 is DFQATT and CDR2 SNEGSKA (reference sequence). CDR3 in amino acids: CSALAMGEQYF. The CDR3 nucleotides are TGCAGTGCGTTAGCGATGGGGGAGCAGTACTTC.

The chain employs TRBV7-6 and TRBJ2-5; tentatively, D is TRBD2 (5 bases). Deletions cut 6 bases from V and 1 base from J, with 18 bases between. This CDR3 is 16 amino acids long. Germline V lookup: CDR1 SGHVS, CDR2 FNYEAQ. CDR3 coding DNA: TGTGCCAGCAGTCACCGGCGCGTAGGACTCCAAGAGACCCAGTACTTC. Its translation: CASSHRRVGLQETQYF.

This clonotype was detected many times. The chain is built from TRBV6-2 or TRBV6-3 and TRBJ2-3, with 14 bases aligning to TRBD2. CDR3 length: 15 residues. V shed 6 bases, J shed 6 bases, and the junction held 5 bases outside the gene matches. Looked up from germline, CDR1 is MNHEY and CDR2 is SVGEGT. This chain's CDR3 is CASSTGTSGGDTQYF. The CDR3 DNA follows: TGTGCCAGCAGCACCGGGACTAGCGGGGGTGATACGCAGTATTTT.

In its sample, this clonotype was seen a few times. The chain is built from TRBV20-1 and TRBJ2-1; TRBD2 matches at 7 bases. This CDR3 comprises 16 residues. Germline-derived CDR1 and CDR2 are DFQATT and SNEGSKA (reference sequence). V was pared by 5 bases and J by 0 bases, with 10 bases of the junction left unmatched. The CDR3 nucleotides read TGCAGTGCTCCAATGGGGGGAGGGAGCTCCTACAATGAGCAGTTCTTC. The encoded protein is CSAPMGGGSSYNEQFF.

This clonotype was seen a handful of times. CDR3 bases: TGCAGTGCTGAGCGGGGGGCTTACAATGAGCAGTTCTTC. It translates to CSAERGAYNEQFF. The chain joins TRBV20-1 to TRBJ2-1, with TRBD2 matching over 9 bases. The ends lost 5 bases at V and 4 bases at J; junction bases unmatched: 3. Germline V gives CDR1 DFQATT, CDR2 SNEGSKA (reference sequence). The CDR3 is made up of 13 amino acids.

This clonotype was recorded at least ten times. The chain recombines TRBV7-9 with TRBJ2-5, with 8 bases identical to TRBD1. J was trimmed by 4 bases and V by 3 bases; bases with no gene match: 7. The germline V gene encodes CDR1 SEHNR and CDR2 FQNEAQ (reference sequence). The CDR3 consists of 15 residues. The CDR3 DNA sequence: TGTGCCAGCAGCTTGGTCACAGGGGGAGGAGAGACCCAGTACTTC. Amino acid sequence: CASSLVTGGGETQYF.

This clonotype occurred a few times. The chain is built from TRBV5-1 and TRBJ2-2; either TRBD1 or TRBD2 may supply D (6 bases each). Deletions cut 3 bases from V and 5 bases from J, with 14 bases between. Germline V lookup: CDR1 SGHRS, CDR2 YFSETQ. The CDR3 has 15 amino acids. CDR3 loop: CASSWGAQGTGELFF. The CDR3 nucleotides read TGCGCCAGCAGCTGGGGGGCACAAGGTACCGGGGAGCTGTTTTTT.

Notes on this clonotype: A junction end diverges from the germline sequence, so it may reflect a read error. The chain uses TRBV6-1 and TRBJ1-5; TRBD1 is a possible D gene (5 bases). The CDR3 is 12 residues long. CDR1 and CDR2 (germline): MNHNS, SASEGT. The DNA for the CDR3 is TGCGCCGGACGGGACAGCAATCAGCCCCAGCATTTT. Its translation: CAGRDSNQPQHF.

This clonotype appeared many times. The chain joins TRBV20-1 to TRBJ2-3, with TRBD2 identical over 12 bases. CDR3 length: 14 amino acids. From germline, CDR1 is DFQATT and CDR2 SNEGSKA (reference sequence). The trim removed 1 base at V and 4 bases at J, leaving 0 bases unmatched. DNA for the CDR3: TGCAGTGCTAGAGCTAGCGGGAGGGCAGATACGCAGTATTTT. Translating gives CSARASGRADTQYF.

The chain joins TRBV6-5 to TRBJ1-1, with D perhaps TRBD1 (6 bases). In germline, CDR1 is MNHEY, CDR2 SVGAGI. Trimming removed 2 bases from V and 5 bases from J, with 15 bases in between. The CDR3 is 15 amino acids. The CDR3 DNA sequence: TGTGCCAGCAGTTACAGGATGGAGGGGGGGACTGAAGCTTTCTTT. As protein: CASSYRMEGGTEAFF.

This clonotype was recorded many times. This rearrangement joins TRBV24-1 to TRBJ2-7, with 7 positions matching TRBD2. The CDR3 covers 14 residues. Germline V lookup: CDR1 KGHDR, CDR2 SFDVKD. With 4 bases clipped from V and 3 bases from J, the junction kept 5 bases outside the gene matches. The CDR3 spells CATSEGGMGYEQYF. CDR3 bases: TGTGCCACCAGTGAGGGGGGGATGGGCTACGAGCAGTACTTC.

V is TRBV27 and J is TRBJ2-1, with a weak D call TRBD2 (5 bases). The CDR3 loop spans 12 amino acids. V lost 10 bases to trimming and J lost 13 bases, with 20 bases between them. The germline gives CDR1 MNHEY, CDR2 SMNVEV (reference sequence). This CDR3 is CAILTPKSGQFF. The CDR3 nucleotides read TGTGCCATCCTGACCCCCAAGAGCGGACAGTTCTTC.

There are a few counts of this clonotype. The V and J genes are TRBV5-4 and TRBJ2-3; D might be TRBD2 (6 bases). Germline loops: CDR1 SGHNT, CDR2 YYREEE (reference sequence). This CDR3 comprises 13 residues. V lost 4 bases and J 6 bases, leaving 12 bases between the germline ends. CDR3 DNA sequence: TGTGCCAGCAGCCCTTCCGGGGGTGATACGCAGTATTTT. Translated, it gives CASSPSGGDTQYF.

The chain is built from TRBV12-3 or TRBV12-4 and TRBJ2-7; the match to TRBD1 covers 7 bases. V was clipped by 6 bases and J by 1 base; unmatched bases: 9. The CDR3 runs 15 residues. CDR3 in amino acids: CASSPRSGQSYEQYF. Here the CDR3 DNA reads TGTGCCAGCAGCCCTAGATCGGGACAGTCCTACGAGCAGTACTTC.

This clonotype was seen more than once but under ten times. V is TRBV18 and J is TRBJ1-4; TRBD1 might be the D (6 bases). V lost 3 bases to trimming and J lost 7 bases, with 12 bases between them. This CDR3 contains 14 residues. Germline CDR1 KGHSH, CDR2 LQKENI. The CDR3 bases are TGTGCCAGCTCACCCCGACAGGAGAGTGAAAAACTGTTTTTT. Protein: CASSPRQESEKLFF.

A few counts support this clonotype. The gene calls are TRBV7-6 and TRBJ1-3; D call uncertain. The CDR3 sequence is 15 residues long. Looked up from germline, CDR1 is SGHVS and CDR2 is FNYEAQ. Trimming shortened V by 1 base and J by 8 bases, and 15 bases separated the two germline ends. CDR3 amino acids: CASSLGALFLDTIYF. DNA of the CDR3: TGTGCCAGCAGCTTAGGGGCACTTTTCTTGGACACCATATATTTT.

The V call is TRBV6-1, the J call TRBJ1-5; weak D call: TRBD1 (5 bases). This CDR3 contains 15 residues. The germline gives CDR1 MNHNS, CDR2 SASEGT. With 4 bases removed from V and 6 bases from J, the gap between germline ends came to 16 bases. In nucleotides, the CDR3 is TGTGCCAGCAGTGGATGGGGGGATAGAGTTCAGCCCCAGCATTTT. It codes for CASSGWGDRVQPQHF.

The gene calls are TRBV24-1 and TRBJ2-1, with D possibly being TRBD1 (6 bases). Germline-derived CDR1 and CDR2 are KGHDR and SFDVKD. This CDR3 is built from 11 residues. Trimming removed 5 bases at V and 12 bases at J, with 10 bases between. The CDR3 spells CATSGQDGQFF. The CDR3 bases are TGTGCCACCAGTGGACAGGATGGGCAGTTCTTC.

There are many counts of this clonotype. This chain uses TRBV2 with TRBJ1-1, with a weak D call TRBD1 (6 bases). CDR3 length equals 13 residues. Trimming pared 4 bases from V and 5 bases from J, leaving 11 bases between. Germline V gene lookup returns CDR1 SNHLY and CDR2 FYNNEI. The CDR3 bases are TGTGCCAGCAGTGCGGGGGCAGGGACTGAAGCTTTCTTT. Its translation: CASSAGAGTEAFF. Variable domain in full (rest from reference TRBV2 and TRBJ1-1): EPEVTQTPSHQVTQMGQEVILRCVPISNHLYFYWYRQILGQKVEFLVSFYNNEISEKSEIFDDQFSVERPDGSNFTLKIRSTKLEDSAMYFCASSAGAGTEAFFGQGTRLTVV.

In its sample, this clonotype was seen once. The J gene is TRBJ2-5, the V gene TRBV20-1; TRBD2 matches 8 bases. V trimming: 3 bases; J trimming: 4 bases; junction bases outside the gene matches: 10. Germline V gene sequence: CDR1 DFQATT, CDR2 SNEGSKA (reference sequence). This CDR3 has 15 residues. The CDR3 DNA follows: TGCAGTGCTAGCCCCGGGGGGCGGGAGGCAGAGACCCAGTACTTC. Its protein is CSASPGGREAETQYF.

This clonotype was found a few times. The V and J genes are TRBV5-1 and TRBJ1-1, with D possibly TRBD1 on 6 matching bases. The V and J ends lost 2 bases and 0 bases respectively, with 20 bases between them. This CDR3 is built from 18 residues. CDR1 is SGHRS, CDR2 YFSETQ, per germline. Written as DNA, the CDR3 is TGCGCCAGCAGCTTAGCACCGGGACAATTAAATGTGAACACTGAAGCTTTCTTT. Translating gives CASSLAPGQLNVNTEAFF.

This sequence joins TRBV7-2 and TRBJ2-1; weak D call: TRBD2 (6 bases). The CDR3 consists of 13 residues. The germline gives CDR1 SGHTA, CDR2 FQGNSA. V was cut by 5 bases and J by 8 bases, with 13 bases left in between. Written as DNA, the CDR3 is TGTGCCAGCAGCCGATACCGGGAGTATGAGCAGTTCTTC. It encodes CASSRYREYEQFF.